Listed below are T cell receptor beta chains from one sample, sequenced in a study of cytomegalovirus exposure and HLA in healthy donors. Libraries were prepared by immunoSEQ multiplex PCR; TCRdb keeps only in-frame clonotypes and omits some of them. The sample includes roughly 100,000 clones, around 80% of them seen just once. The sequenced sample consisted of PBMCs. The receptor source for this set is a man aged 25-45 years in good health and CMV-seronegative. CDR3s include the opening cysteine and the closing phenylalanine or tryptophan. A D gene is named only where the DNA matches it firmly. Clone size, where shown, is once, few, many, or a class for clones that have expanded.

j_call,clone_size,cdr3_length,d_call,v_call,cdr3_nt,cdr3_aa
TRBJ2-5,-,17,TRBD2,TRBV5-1,TGCGCCAGCAGCTTGCAGCCTAGCGGGGGAAGTAGAGAGACCCAGTACTTC,CASSLQPSGGSRETQYF
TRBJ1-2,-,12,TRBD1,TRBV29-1,TGCAGCGCAAACAGGGGCCCCGATGGCTACACCTTC,CSANRGPDGYTF
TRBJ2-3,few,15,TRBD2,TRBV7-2,TGTGCCAGCAGCCCCCAGCGGTCTAGCGGCGATACGCAGTATTTT,CASSPQRSSGDTQYF
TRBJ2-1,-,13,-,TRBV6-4,TGTGCCAGCAGTGATACAGGGTACAATGAGCAGTTCTTC,CASSDTGYNEQFF
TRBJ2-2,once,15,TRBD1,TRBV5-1,TGCGCCAGCAGCTTAAACAGGGGGGACACCGGGGAGCTGTTTTTT,CASSLNRGDTGELFF
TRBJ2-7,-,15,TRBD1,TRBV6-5,TGTGCCAGCAGTTCCGGGACAGTGTCTAGGGGTGAGCAGTACTTC,CASSSGTVSRGEQYF
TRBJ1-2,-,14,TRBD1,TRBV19,TGTGCCAGTAGTCGGGACAGGGGGAACTATGGCTACACCTTC,CASSRDRGNYGYTF
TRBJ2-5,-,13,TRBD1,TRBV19,TGTGCCAGTAGATCACAGGGGAAAGAGACCCAGTACTTC,CASRSQGKETQYF
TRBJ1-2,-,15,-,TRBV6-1,TGTGCCAGCAGTGAAGACGGAGTAACTAACTATGGCTACACCTTC,CASSEDGVTNYGYTF
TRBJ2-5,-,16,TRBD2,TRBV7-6,TGTGCCAGCAGCTCCTCCGGACTAGCGGGGGGGGAGACCCAGTACTTC,CASSSSGLAGGETQYF
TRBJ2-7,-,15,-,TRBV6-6,TGTGCCAGCAGTTATGGGCTAGCGACGTCCTACGAGCAGTACTTC,CASSYGLATSYEQYF
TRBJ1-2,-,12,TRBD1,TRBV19,TGTGCCAGTTGGGACAGCATCTATGGCTACACCTTC,CASWDSIYGYTF
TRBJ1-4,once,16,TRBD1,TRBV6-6,TGTGCCAGCAGGTCCACAGGGGGGGGGACTAATGAAAAACTGTTTTTT,CASRSTGGGTNEKLFF
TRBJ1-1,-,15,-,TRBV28,TGTGCCAGCAGTTTACCTCCTCGGAGGGTCGCTGAAGCTTTCTTT,CASSLPPRRVAEAFF
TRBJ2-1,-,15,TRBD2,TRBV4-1,TGCGCCAGCAGCCAAGATTCCAGCGGGAGCAGTGAGCAGTTCTTC,CASSQDSSGSSEQFF
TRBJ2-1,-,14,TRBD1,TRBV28,TGTGCCAGCAGTTCCTACCCGGACAGGGATGAGCAGTTCTTC,CASSSYPDRDEQFF
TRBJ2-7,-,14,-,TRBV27,TGTGCCAGCAGTTCGGGACCTTACAGGGATGAGCAGTACTTC,CASSSGPYRDEQYF
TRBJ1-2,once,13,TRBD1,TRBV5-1,TGCGCCAGCAGCCCCGGGCAGGGGGCAGGCTACACCTTC,CASSPGQGAGYTF
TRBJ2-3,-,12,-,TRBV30,TGTGCCCTAGCGCCTGGGGGAGATACGCAGTATTTT,CALAPGGDTQYF